This T cell receptor beta chain was profiled in a study of human T cells and chemical hapten exposure. Study-level results: No alteration of TCRs above 1 in 1000 frequency was seen with DPC sensitization.

V was clipped by 7 bases and J by 0 bases, with 6 bases between them. CDR3 length: 12 amino acids. CDR1 and CDR2 from the germline V gene are SEHNR and FQNEAQ (reference sequence). Details on this clonotype: Its antigen is as yet unknown.

TCRdb re-called the RACE reads with MiXCR, one entry per CDR3 protein. The table shows tens of thousands of distinct CDR3 sequences, with about 8.6% occurring only once. Documented time point: healthy volunteer bleed at 6 weeks. Extraction of total RNA was performed on unfractionated whole blood. The sequencing input was whole blood. The receptor was isolated from a male donor in good health. Some clones in this sample may be carry-over from other donors' samples. The chain links TRBV7-9 to TRBJ1-1; D is unresolved. CDR3 region: CASTGMNTEAFF. The CDR3 DNA reads TGTGCCAGCACTGGCATGAACACTGAAGCTTTCTTT.